This passage covers 25 T cell receptor beta chains from one sample sequenced in a study of early T cells in non-severe SARS-CoV-2 infection. TCRdb re-analysed the 5' RACE reads in MiXCR, keeping a single row per CDR3 protein. The sample contains 70,000 to 85,000 distinct CDR3 sequences, approximately 12% of which appear only once. The material was whole blood, obtained at baseline. Receptors originate from an adult who was a healthcare worker with PCR-confirmed SARS-CoV-2 infection or an uninfected control (not recorded which). The donor label of this sample is uncertain.

A word on this clonotype: A much larger clonotype is one base distant, so this may be a read error. This chain uses TRBV5-1 with TRBJ2-1, with TRBD1 matching over 9 bases. The CDR3 covers 15 residues. Per the germline V gene, CDR1 is SGHRS and CDR2 is YFSETQ. Unmatched junction bases numbered 3, after V lost 4 bases and J lost 1 base. CDR3 in DNA: TGCGCCAGCAGCCCGGGACAGGGATCCTACAATGAGCAGTTCTTC. It is translated as CASSPGQGSYNEQFF. Based on the CDR3 plus reference TRBV5-1 and TRBJ2-1, the full variable domain is KAGVTQTPRYLIKTRGQQVTLSCSPISGHRSVSWYQQTPGQGLQFLFEYFSETQRNKGNFPGRFSGRQFSNSRSEMNVSTLELGDSALYLCASSPGQGSYNEQFFGPGTRLTVL.

Only a few counts were recorded for this clonotype. V usage is TRBV7-6 and J usage is TRBJ2-6, with unresolved D. The germline V gene has CDR1 SGHVS and CDR2 FNYEAQ. CDR3 length: 16 residues. Trimming removed 2 bases at V and 0 bases at J, with 8 bases between. This CDR3 is CASSLSRFSGANVLTF. DNA of the CDR3: TGTGCCAGCAGCTTATCGCGCTTCTCTGGGGCCAACGTCCTGACTTTC.

V gene TRBV20-1 combines with J gene TRBJ1-4; D is unresolved. Trimming took 0 bases from V and 8 from J, leaving 13 bases between them. Germline CDR1 and CDR2: DFQATT and SNEGSKA (reference sequence). CDR3 length: 14 residues. CDR3 residues: CSARDPLQSEKLFF. The CDR3 region has the DNA TGCAGTGCTAGAGATCCTCTGCAGAGCGAAAAACTGTTTTTT.

The chain has TRBV5-1 and TRBJ2-6; D is unclear. V was trimmed by 0 bases and J by 0 bases, leaving 10 bases between them. CDR3 size: 17 residues. Germline V CDR1 and CDR2: SGHRS, YFSETQ. The CDR3 coding sequence is TGCGCCAGCAGCTTGGCTGGCACATCCTCTGGGGCCAACGTCCTGACTTTC. Encoded protein: CASSLAGTSSGANVLTF.

This clonotype occurred a few times. V gene TRBV11-2 combines with J gene TRBJ2-1, with D possibly matching TRBD1 (5 bases). Trimming left V 1 base short and J 9 bases short, with 16 bases between. This CDR3 has 15 residues. Per germline, CDR1 SGHAT and CDR2 FQNNGV. CDR3 DNA sequence: TGTGCCAGCAGCTTAGTATACGGACCCACAGGTGAGCAGTTCTTC. Its translation is CASSLVYGPTGEQFF.

Ten or more counts support this clonotype. This chain joins TRBV5-6 and TRBJ2-1, with a weak D call TRBD2 (5 bases). The CDR3 extends over 15 amino acids. Trimming left V 0 bases short and J 9 bases short, with 16 bases between. Germline V lookup: CDR1 SGHDT, CDR2 YYEEEE. CDR3 protein: CASSLGLPFVGEQFF. In DNA, the CDR3 is TGTGCCAGCAGCTTGGGACTACCTTTCGTCGGTGAGCAGTTCTTC.

The sample holds a few counts of this clonotype. The chain uses TRBV5-1 and TRBJ2-2, with a weak D call TRBD2 (6 bases). Per germline, CDR1 SGHRS and CDR2 YFSETQ. Trimming shortened V by 2 bases and J by 0 bases, and 8 bases separated the two germline ends. The CDR3 sequence is 15 residues long. For the CDR3, the DNA is TGCGCCAGCAGCTTAAGCGGGTCGAACACCGGGGAGCTGTTTTTT. It codes for CASSLSGSNTGELFF.

The V and J genes are TRBV11-2 and TRBJ2-1; D is unclear. CDR1 is SGHAT and CDR2 is FQNNGV in the germline V gene. The CDR3 contains 12 residues. V was cut by 5 bases and J by 9 bases, with 11 bases left in between. The CDR3 loop is CASSLRLVEQFF. The CDR3 nucleotides read TGTGCCAGCAGCCTCCGTCTAGTTGAGCAGTTCTTC.

This clonotype was found many times. The chain joins TRBV24-1 to TRBJ2-3, with a tentative D call TRBD1 (6 bases). Trimming shortened V by 3 bases and J by 14 bases, and 11 bases separated the two germline ends. Germline V lookup: CDR1 KGHDR, CDR2 SFDVKD. The CDR3 consists of 11 residues. CDR3 in DNA: TGTGCCACCAGTGATGGAGGACAGACGTATTTT. Translation gives CATSDGGQTYF.

This chain links TRBV6-9 with TRBJ1-2, with TRBD1 identical over 7 bases. This CDR3 is 15 amino acids long. Per the germline V gene, CDR1 is MNHGY and CDR2 is SVAAGI. V lost 5 bases to trimming and J lost 1 base; unmatched junction nucleotides: 7. In DNA form, the CDR3 reads TGTGCCAGCAGTATAGGGGGCCAACGTAACTATGGCTACACCTTC. Translating gives CASSIGGQRNYGYTF.

In this sample, this clonotype turned up many times. V gene TRBV25-1 combines with J gene TRBJ1-4; the match to TRBD1 covers 7 bases. J was trimmed by 3 bases and V by 3 bases; bases with no gene match: 4. This CDR3 region has 15 residues. In germline, CDR1 is MGHDK, CDR2 SYGVNS. The CDR3 protein is CASSDWDSPNEKLFF. As DNA, the CDR3 is TGTGCCAGCAGTGACTGGGACAGCCCTAATGAAAAACTGTTTTTT.

This clonotype occurred a few times. The V gene is TRBV11-2, the J gene TRBJ2-2, with D tentatively TRBD1 or TRBD2 (5 bases each). This CDR3 comprises 15 residues. Germline loops: CDR1 SGHAT, CDR2 FQNNGV. The V end lost 7 bases, the J end lost 3 bases, and 15 bases lay between the germline ends. CDR3 DNA: TGTGCCAGCACCAAGGGGAGTTGGGACACCGGGGAGCTGTTTTTT. Translated, it gives CASTKGSWDTGELFF.

In its sample, this clonotype was seen a few times. The gene calls are TRBV5-1 and TRBJ2-7; 12 nucleotides agree with TRBD1. CDR1 and CDR2 from the germline V gene are SGHRS and YFSETQ. V was clipped by 3 bases and J by 6 bases; unmatched bases: 10. The CDR3 sequence is 16 residues long. The CDR3, as DNA: TGCGCCAGCAGCTCCCGCCCGGGACAGGGGGCGGCCGAGCAGTACTTC. It is translated as CASSSRPGQGAAEQYF.

The chain employs TRBV7-6 and TRBJ1-1; D remains unclear. CDR1 SGHVS and CDR2 FNYEAQ come from the germline V gene. CDR3 length equals 13 residues. The V and J ends lost 9 bases and 3 bases respectively, with 14 bases between them. This CDR3 reads CASRPVGYTEAFF. Here the CDR3 DNA reads TGTGCCAGTAGACCGGTGGGATACACTGAAGCTTTCTTT.

The V gene is TRBV14, the J gene TRBJ2-7, with a tentative D call TRBD1 (6 bases). CDR3 length equals 15 residues. Germline V CDR1 and CDR2: SGHDN, FVKESK. V lost 0 bases and J lost 2, with 11 bases in between. CDR3 protein: CASSQEGAGTYEQYF. Written as DNA, the CDR3 is TGTGCCAGCAGCCAAGAGGGGGCAGGAACCTACGAGCAGTACTTC. Complete variable domain (other parts from reference TRBV14 and TRBJ2-7): EAGVTQFPSHSVIEKGQTVTLRCDPISGHDNLYWYRRVMGKEIKFLLHFVKESKQDESGMPNNRFLAERTGGTYSTLKVQPAELEDSGVYFCASSQEGAGTYEQYFGPGTRLTVT.

This clonotype was seen at least ten times. V usage is TRBV11-2 and J usage is TRBJ2-2; no reliable D call. The CDR3 spans 14 residues. The V and J ends lost 3 bases and 2 bases respectively, with 7 bases between them. Germline assignment: CDR1 SGHAT and CDR2 FQNNGV. CDR3 bases: TGTGCCAGCAGCTTGGATATAAACACCGGGGAGCTGTTTTTT. Translating it yields CASSLDINTGELFF.

This clonotype showed up just a few times. V and J are TRBV12-3 or TRBV12-4 and TRBJ2-7, with D perhaps TRBD1 (6 bases). The CDR3 length is 12 residues. V lost 5 bases and J 3 bases, leaving 8 bases between the germline ends. CDR3 bases: TGTGCCAGCAGTAGGGACAACTACGAGCAGTACTTC. Translated, it gives CASSRDNYEQYF.

This clonotype was counted between two and nine times. CDR3 in DNA: TGTGCAAGTCGCTTAGCGGCGGGGGGGCCGTACGAGCAGTACTTC. As protein: CASRLAAGGPYEQYF. The chain is built from TRBV12-2 and TRBJ2-7; the table gives TRBD2 as D, unverified against the DNA. TRBV12-2 constitutes a pseudogene. The CDR3 is made up of 15 amino acids.

The rearrangement uses TRBV11-2 and TRBJ2-7; TRBD2 might be the D (6 bases). Trimming shortened V by 3 bases and J by 2 bases, and 17 bases separated the two germline ends. The CDR3 is 16 residues long. Germline V gene data show CDR1 as SGHAT and CDR2 as FQNNGV. The CDR3 DNA sequence: TGTGCCAGCAGCTTCCTAGCCGGGGGAGGAACCTACGAGCAGTACTTC. It encodes CASSFLAGGGTYEQYF.

This chain uses TRBV20-1 with TRBJ2-1; D gene uncertain. This CDR3 comprises 13 residues. The germline CDR1 and CDR2 sequences are DFQATT and SNEGSKA (reference sequence). V was cut by 1 base and J by 11 bases, with 15 bases left in between. This CDR3 reads CSARVGPPGKQFF. The CDR3 bases are TGCAGTGCTAGAGTTGGACCGCCGGGTAAGCAGTTCTTC.

This clonotype was detected once. The J gene is TRBJ1-1, the V gene TRBV11-3; D gene ambiguous. V shed 5 bases and J shed 4 bases, with 11 bases lying between them. Germline V gene sequence: CDR1 SGHNT, CDR2 YENEEA. The CDR3 totals 13 residues. This chain's CDR3 is CASSPTYGTEAFF. CDR3 sequence (DNA): TGTGCCAGCAGCCCTACCTACGGCACTGAAGCTTTCTTT.

This clonotype has ten or more counts. This chain connects TRBV5-5 to TRBJ2-1; D uncertain. CDR3 length: 12 residues. Trimming left V 1 base short and J 6 bases short, with 5 bases between. The germline gives CDR1 SGHKS, CDR2 YYEKEE (reference sequence). CDR3 sequence: CASSLPLNEQFF. CDR3 bases: TGTGCCAGCAGCTTGCCCCTCAATGAGCAGTTCTTC.

This clonotype has more than one count but fewer than ten. The chain employs TRBV11-3 and TRBJ2-3, with 13 bases fitting TRBD2. J gave up 4 bases and V 5 bases, and 6 bases lay outside the gene matches. CDR3 length equals 16 residues. CDR1 SGHNT and CDR2 YENEEA come from the germline V gene. Written as DNA, the CDR3 is TGTGCCAGCAGCACAGGGACTAGCGGGATTTCAGATACGCAGTATTTT. Protein: CASSTGTSGISDTQYF.

The table lists this clonotype with a few counts. The genes are TRBV11-2 and TRBJ2-1, with D unclear. The V and J ends lost 5 bases and 2 bases respectively, with 13 bases between them. The CDR3 spans 15 residues. Germline CDR1 SGHAT, CDR2 FQNNGV. CDR3 amino acids: CASSPASGTYNEQFF. The CDR3 DNA follows: TGTGCCAGCAGCCCCGCCAGTGGAACCTACAATGAGCAGTTCTTC.

The chain carries TRBV7-9 and TRBJ2-7, with TRBD2 matching 7 bases. V gave up 3 bases and J gave up 10 bases; unmatched junction bases: 9. Germline assignment: CDR1 SEHNR and CDR2 FQNEAQ (reference sequence). This CDR3 contains 13 residues. The CDR3 loop reads CASSLGTTRSQYF. The CDR3 DNA sequence: TGTGCCAGCAGCTTGGGGACTACCAGGAGTCAGTACTTC.